One and the same sample provided the 28 T cell receptor beta chains below, sequenced in a study of blood T cell repertoires in COVID-19. Here immunoSEQ multiplex PCR was the method, and the copy in TCRdb shows in-frame clones only, minus some. The sample records roughly 220,000 clones, around 81% being singletons. Sequencing used PBMCs or T cells enriched from blood (not recorded which). The receptors stem from a man aged 30 to 45 with acute COVID-19.

This clone occurred a few times. The J gene is TRBJ1-5, the V gene TRBV24-1, with 8 bases that match TRBD1. Trimming at V came to 4 bases and at J to 6 bases, leaving 7 bases not matched to a gene. Germline loops: CDR1 KGHDR, CDR2 SFDVKD. This CDR3 comprises 15 residues. DNA of the CDR3: TGTGCCACCAGTGACCCAGGACAGGGTAGTCAGCCCCAGCATTTT. Translation: CATSDPGQGSQPQHF.

The V and J genes are TRBV7-3 and TRBJ1-1; D remains unclear. The germline V gene encodes CDR1 SGHTA and CDR2 FQGTGA. This CDR3 is built from 13 residues. The V end lost 4 bases, the J end lost 0 bases, and 6 bases lay between the germline ends. CDR3 DNA sequence: TGTGCCAGCAGCTACTTCTTGAACACTGAAGCTTTCTTT. Protein: CASSYFLNTEAFF.

There are a few counts of this clone. The chain carries TRBV5-1 and TRBJ1-2, with TRBD1 matching 7 bases. After removal of 7 bases from V and 4 bases from J, the junction contained 16 bases not matched to a gene. Germline values: CDR1 SGHRS, CDR2 YFSETQ. The CDR3 length is 16 residues. CDR3 nucleotides: TGCGCCAGCCAAGGGGGCGAATCCAACGGTGGCTATGGCTACACCTTC. Translation: CASQGGESNGGYGYTF.

This clone occurred once. The DNA for the CDR3 is TGCGCCAGCAGCCCACAACACTTGACAGGGGGGGGAGAGACCCAGTACTTC. It is translated as CASSPQHLTGGGETQYF. The genes are TRBV4-1 and TRBJ2-5; TRBD1 matches at 9 bases. CDR3 size: 17 residues. Germline V CDR1 and CDR2: MGHRA, YSYEKL. The V segment lost 4 bases and the J segment 4 bases; nucleotides outside the gene matches: 13.

The chain couples TRBV19 to TRBJ1-2, with a tentative D call TRBD1 (6 bases). Germline CDR1 reads LNHDA; CDR2 reads SQIVND (reference sequence). The CDR3 sequence is 17 residues long. V shed 5 bases and J shed 8 bases, with 27 bases lying between them. The CDR3 DNA follows: TGTGCCAGTAGTTTGGTGGGGGCGACATCTACCCAACGGGGCTACACCTTC. Its protein product is CASSLVGATSTQRGYTF.

This chain links TRBV7-9 with TRBJ1-1, with D unresolved. The CDR3 runs to 12 residues. Germline V CDR1 and CDR2: SEHNR, FQNEAQ (reference sequence). Trimming cost V 6 bases and J 6 bases, with 11 bases left between them. The CDR3 sequence: CASRSLTAEAFF. CDR3 coding DNA: TGTGCCAGCAGGTCACTTACGGCTGAAGCTTTCTTT.

This rearrangement joins TRBV4-1 to TRBJ2-3; 9 bases match TRBD2. Looked up from germline, CDR1 is MGHRA and CDR2 is YSYEKL. The CDR3 has 15 residues. J was trimmed by 3 bases and V by 4 bases; bases with no gene match: 5. The chain's CDR3 is CASSPGTSWTDTQYF. The CDR3 coding sequence is TGCGCCAGCAGCCCTGGGACTAGCTGGACAGATACGCAGTATTTT.

This chain uses TRBV6-1 with TRBJ1-2; D gene unclear. V was cut by 2 bases and J by 1 base, with 8 bases left in between. The CDR3 consists of 14 residues. CDR1 is MNHNS and CDR2 is SASEGT in the germline V gene. Written as DNA, the CDR3 is TGTGCCAGCAGTGAATATACGGGTAACTATGGCTACACCTTC. Translation: CASSEYTGNYGYTF.

The V gene is TRBV30, the J gene TRBJ2-3, with D possibly being TRBD2 (6 bases). The germline gives CDR1 GTSNPN, CDR2 SVGIG (reference sequence). V was shortened by 2 bases and J by 1 base, with 10 bases between the two germline ends. The CDR3 has 14 amino acids. In DNA, the CDR3 is TGTGCCTGGAGTTTGTCGGGGGGCACAGATACGCAGTATTTT. This translates into CAWSLSGGTDTQYF.

CDR3 sequence: CASSHGGRSYNEQFF. Written as DNA, the CDR3 is TGTGCCAGCAGCCATGGGGGCCGTTCCTACAATGAGCAGTTCTTC. V and J are TRBV11-2 and TRBJ2-1; D perhaps matches TRBD1 (6 bases). Germline CDR1 and CDR2: SGHAT and FQNNGV. The ends were cut back, 5 bases at V and 1 base at J, with 12 bases in the middle. CDR3 length equals 15 residues.

In DNA form, the CDR3 reads TGCGCCAGCAGCTTGGGGACAGCAAAAGAAGCTTTCTTT. This translates into CASSLGTAKEAFF. The chain uses TRBV5-1 and TRBJ1-1; D may be TRBD1 (6 bases). The CDR3 has 13 residues. Germline assignment: CDR1 SGHRS and CDR2 YFSETQ. V was cut by 0 bases and J by 8 bases, with 11 bases left in between.

A note on this clone: Other DNA sequences of this sample code for an identical CDR3. The rearrangement links TRBV5-1 to TRBJ2-1, with TRBD1 as a possible D gene (6 bases). The CDR3 consists of 12 residues. Germline V gene sequence: CDR1 SGHRS, CDR2 YFSETQ. With 2 bases removed from V and 6 bases from J, the gap between germline ends came to 6 bases. In nucleotides, the CDR3 is TGCGCCAGCAGCTTAGGGGGCAATGAGCAGTTCTTC. It yields the protein CASSLGGNEQFF.

The V call is TRBV6-5, the J call TRBJ1-2; 7 bases fit TRBD1. Looked up from germline, CDR1 is MNHEY and CDR2 is SVGAGI. CDR3 length: 16 amino acids. V lost 2 bases to trimming and J lost 8 bases; unmatched junction nucleotides: 14. The CDR3 DNA reads TGTGCCAGCAGTTACCTATCGGCGGGCCCAGGGGGAGGCTACACCTTC. It is translated as CASSYLSAGPGGGYTF.

V usage is TRBV2 and J usage is TRBJ2-6; D is undetermined. Germline V gives CDR1 SNHLY, CDR2 FYNNEI. The CDR3 is 15 residues long. Trimming pared 8 bases from V and 0 bases from J, leaving 11 bases between. Here the CDR3 reads CASLLEDSGANVLTF. In DNA, the CDR3 is TGTGCCAGCCTTCTTGAGGACTCTGGGGCCAACGTCCTGACTTTC. Using reference TRBV2 and TRBJ2-6 for the parts outside the CDR3, the full variable domain is EPEVTQTPSHQVTQMGQEVILRCVPISNHLYFYWYRQILGQKVEFLVSFYNNEISEKSEIFDDQFSVERPDGSNFTLKIRSTKLEDSAMYFCASLLEDSGANVLTFGAGSRLTVL.

V gene TRBV5-6 combines with J gene TRBJ2-7; D is perhaps TRBD2 (5 bases). Trimming left V 2 bases short and J 7 bases short, with 19 bases between. This CDR3 contains 15 residues. Per the germline V gene, CDR1 is SGHDT and CDR2 is YYEEEE. CDR3 sequence (DNA): TGTGCCAGCAGCTTCTCCGCCCTCCCTCCGGGGGAGCAGTACTTC. This codes for CASSFSALPPGEQYF.

The rearrangement uses TRBV25-1 and TRBJ1-1, with D possibly matching TRBD1 (6 bases). This CDR3 is built from 16 residues. Germline lookup yields CDR1 MGHDK and CDR2 SYGVNS. Trimming shortened V by 4 bases and J by 1 base, and 16 bases separated the two germline ends. The DNA for the CDR3 is TGTGCCAGCAGTGGTACCCCAGGGGTTTCGAACACTGAAGCTTTCTTT. Translated, it gives CASSGTPGVSNTEAFF.

The chain carries TRBV10-2 and TRBJ2-7; no clear D. The CDR3 runs 13 residues. Germline V gives CDR1 WSHSY, CDR2 SAAADI. The ends were cut back, 0 bases at V and 4 bases at J, with 7 bases in the middle. The CDR3 DNA is TGCGCCAGCAGTGAGTCCCGGGTTTACGAGCAGTACTTC. Protein sequence: CASSESRVYEQYF.

The rearrangement joins TRBV5-5 to TRBJ2-5; D is perhaps TRBD2 (7 bases). Germline CDR1 is SGHKS and CDR2 is YYEKEE (reference sequence). V lost 4 bases, J lost 4 bases, and 17 bases lay in between. CDR3 length equals 15 residues. The CDR3 sequence: CASSPKGGWGETQYF. Here the CDR3 DNA reads TGTGCCAGCAGCCCTAAGGGGGGGTGGGGAGAGACCCAGTACTTC.

The rearrangement joins TRBV2 to TRBJ2-1; D gene unclear. Looked up from germline, CDR1 is SNHLY and CDR2 is FYNNEI. The CDR3 length is 14 residues. The V end was cut by 2 bases, the J end by 4 bases, with 9 bases between. Here the CDR3 DNA reads TGTGCCAGCAGTGAAATAGTTTCATACAATGAGCAGTTCTTC. Its protein is CASSEIVSYNEQFF.

V usage is TRBV24-1 and J usage is TRBJ2-7; D may be TRBD1 (6 bases). CDR3 length equals 13 residues. Looked up from germline, CDR1 is KGHDR and CDR2 is SFDVKD. Trimming left V 3 bases short and J 4 bases short, with 9 bases between. The DNA of the CDR3 is TGTGCCACCAGTGATGAAACAGGGTACGAGCAGTACTTC. It is translated as CATSDETGYEQYF.

This clone was seen once. The rearrangement joins TRBV9 to TRBJ2-7; TRBD2 matches at 11 bases. The germline V gene has CDR1 SGDLS and CDR2 YYNGEE. The CDR3 consists of 15 residues. The V segment lost 0 bases and the J segment 4 bases; nucleotides outside the gene matches: 3. As DNA, the CDR3 is TGTGCCAGCAGCGTAGGGACTAGCGGGTCTTACGAGCAGTACTTC. Encoded protein: CASSVGTSGSYEQYF.

This chain uses TRBV30 with TRBJ1-5, with D perhaps matching TRBD1 (5 bases). Looked up from germline, CDR1 is GTSNPN and CDR2 is SVGIG (reference sequence). The CDR3 covers 13 residues. The ends were cut back, 2 bases at V and 5 bases at J, with 10 bases in the middle. The CDR3 spells CAWSPDSYQPQHF. The CDR3 DNA sequence: TGTGCCTGGAGTCCTGACAGTTATCAGCCCCAGCATTTT.

V and J are TRBV4-1 and TRBJ2-3, with 9 bases aligning to TRBD1. CDR3 length equals 17 residues. After removal of 0 bases from V and 3 bases from J, the junction contained 7 bases not matched to a gene. Germline V lookup: CDR1 MGHRA, CDR2 YSYEKL. This CDR3 is CASSQDRWDRDTDTQYF. In DNA form, the CDR3 reads TGCGCCAGCAGCCAAGATCGTTGGGACAGGGATACAGATACGCAGTATTTT.

The table lists this clone with a few counts. The chain uses TRBV30 and TRBJ2-7; possibly TRBD2 for D (5 bases). The CDR3 covers 13 residues. Deletions cut 5 bases from V and 2 bases from J, with 13 bases between. The germline CDR1 and CDR2 sequences are GTSNPN and SVGIG (reference sequence). The CDR3: CAWGRAGTYEQYF. CDR3 sequence (DNA): TGTGCCTGGGGACGGGCGGGTACCTACGAGCAGTACTTC.

This chain uses TRBV9 with TRBJ2-2, with D perhaps TRBD2 (6 bases). Germline lookup yields CDR1 SGDLS and CDR2 YYNGEE. The CDR3 has 17 amino acids. Trimming removed 4 bases from V and 5 bases from J, with 21 bases in between. The DNA for the CDR3 is TGTGCCAGCAGCCCCTCTTCCTCCGGGGGTTGGACCGGGGAGCTGTTTTTT. It specifies CASSPSSSGGWTGELFF.

The J gene is TRBJ2-1, the V gene TRBV3-1 (or the pseudogene TRBV3-2), with D possibly TRBD1 on 6 matching bases. This CDR3 has 16 amino acids. The germline CDR1 and CDR2 sequences are LGHDT and YNNKEL (reference sequence). V lost 0 bases to trimming and J lost 2 bases, with 11 bases between them. CDR3 DNA sequence: TGTGCCAGCAGCCAAGATCAAAGGGACACCTACAATGAGCAGTTCTTC. Its translation is CASSQDQRDTYNEQFF.

V gene TRBV6-5 combines with J gene TRBJ1-6; a weak D match, TRBD1 (5 bases). The CDR3 runs to 14 residues. The V gene's germline CDR1 is MNHEY and CDR2 SVGAGI. Trimming shortened V by 2 bases and J by 11 bases, and 13 bases separated the two germline ends. CDR3 loop: CASSYASRGAPLHF. The CDR3 nucleotides read TGTGCCAGCAGTTACGCCTCGCGGGGGGCACCCCTCCACTTT.

J is TRBJ2-3 and V is TRBV7-2, with 7 bases lining up with TRBD1. The CDR3 covers 13 residues. V dropped 3 bases and J dropped 4; count of bases not matched to a gene: 1. Germline V gene lookup returns CDR1 SGHTA and CDR2 FQGNSA. The CDR3 reads CASSFQGADTQYF. The CDR3 region has the DNA TGTGCCAGCAGCTTCCAGGGGGCAGATACGCAGTATTTT. The full variable domain, rest sourced from reference TRBV7-2 and TRBJ2-3, is GAGVSQSPSNKVTEKGKDVELRCDPISGHTALYWYRQSLGQGLEFLIYFQGNSAPDKSGLPSDRFSAERTGGSVSTLTIQRTQQEDSAVYLCASSFQGADTQYFGPGTRLTVL.